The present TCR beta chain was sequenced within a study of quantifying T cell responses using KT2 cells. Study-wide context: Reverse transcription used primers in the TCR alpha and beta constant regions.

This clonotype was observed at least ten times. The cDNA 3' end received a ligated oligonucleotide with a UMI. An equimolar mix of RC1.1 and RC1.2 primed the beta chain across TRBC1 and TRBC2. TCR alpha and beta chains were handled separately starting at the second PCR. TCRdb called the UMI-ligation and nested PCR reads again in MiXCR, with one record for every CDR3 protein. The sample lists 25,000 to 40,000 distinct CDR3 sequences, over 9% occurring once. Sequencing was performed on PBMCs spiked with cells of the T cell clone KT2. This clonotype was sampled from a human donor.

Written as DNA, the CDR3 is TGTGCCAGCAGTTATGGAGGAGCCAGGGGGTATGGCTACACCTTC. This encodes CASSYGGARGYGYTF. The chain combines TRBV6-6 with TRBJ1-2; the match to TRBD1 covers 7 bases. V lost 3 bases and J lost 5; bases outside the gene matches: 9. This CDR3 contains 15 residues. Germline V lookup: CDR1 MNHNY, CDR2 SVGAGI (reference sequence).